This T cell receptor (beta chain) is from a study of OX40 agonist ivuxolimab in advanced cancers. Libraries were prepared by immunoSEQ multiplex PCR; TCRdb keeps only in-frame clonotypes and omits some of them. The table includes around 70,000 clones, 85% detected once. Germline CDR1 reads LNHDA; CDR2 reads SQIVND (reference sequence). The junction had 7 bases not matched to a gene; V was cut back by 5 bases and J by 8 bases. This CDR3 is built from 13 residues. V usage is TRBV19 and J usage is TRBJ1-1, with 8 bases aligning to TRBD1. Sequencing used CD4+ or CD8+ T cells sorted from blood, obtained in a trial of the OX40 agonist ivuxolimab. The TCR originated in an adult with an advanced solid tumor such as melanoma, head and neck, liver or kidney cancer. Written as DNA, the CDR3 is TGTGCCAGTAGTCCCTCCAGGGGGCGCGAAGCTTTCTTT. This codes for CASSPSRGREAFF. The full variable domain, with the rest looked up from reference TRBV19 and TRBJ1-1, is DGGITQSPKYLFRKEGQNVTLSCEQNLNHDAMYWYRQDPGQGLRLIYYSQIVNDFQKGDIAEGYSVSREKKESFPLTVTSAQKNPTAFYLCASSPSRGREAFFGQGTRLTVV.